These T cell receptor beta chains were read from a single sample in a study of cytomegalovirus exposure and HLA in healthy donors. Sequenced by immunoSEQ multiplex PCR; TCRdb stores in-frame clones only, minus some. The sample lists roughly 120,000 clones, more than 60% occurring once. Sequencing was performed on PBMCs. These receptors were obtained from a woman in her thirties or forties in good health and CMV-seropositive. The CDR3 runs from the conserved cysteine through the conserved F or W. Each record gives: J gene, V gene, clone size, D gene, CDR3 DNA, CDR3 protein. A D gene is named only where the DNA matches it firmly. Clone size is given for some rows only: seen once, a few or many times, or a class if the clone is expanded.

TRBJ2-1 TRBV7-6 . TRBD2 TGTGCCAGCAGCTTGTCCGGGGGGGTTAGGGAGCAGTTCTTC CASSLSGGVREQFF
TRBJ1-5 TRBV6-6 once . TGTGCCTGCGGAGGGAGCAATCAGCCCCAGCATTTT CACGGSNQPQHF
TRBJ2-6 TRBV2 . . TGTGCCAGCAGTGCCGGACTGTCTGGGGCCAACGTCCTGACTTTC CASSAGLSGANVLTF
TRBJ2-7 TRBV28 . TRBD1 TGTGCCAGCAGTTACGGGACAGGGGTAAGGGAGCAGTACTTC CASSYGTGVREQYF
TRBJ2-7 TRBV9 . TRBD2 TGTGCCAGCAGCGTAGGGTCTCTAGCGGGAGTCTACGAGCAGTACTTC CASSVGSLAGVYEQYF
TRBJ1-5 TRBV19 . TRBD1 TGTGCCAGTAGTATCGACAGGGGCCGCAATCAGCCCCAGCATTTT CASSIDRGRNQPQHF
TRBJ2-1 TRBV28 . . TGTGCCAGCAGTTTAGAGGGCGAGAACTCCTACAATGAGCAGTTCTTC CASSLEGENSYNEQFF
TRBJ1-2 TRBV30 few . TGTGCCTGGAGTGGGGCATATGGCTACACCTTC CAWSGAYGYTF
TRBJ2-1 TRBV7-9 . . TGTGCCAGCAGCTTCGGGAACACCAATGAGCAGTTCTTC CASSFGNTNEQFF
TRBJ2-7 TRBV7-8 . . TGTGCCAGCAGCCCCCCCGGTCGGGGGGCATCAGCGCAGTACTTC CASSPPGRGASAQYF
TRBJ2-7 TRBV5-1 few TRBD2 TGCGCCAGCAGTTCGACTAGCGGCCCCTACGAGCAGTACTTC CASSSTSGPYEQYF
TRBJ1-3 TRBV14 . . TGTGCCAGCAGCCAAGAACAGGCAGGCTCCAGAAACACCATATATTTT CASSQEQAGSRNTIYF
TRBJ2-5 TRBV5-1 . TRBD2 TGCGCCAGCAGCCGAACCGGGACTAGCGAAGAGACCCAGTACTTC CASSRTGTSEETQYF
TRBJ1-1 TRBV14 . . TGTGCCAGCAGCGAACAGGGGAACACTGAAGCTTTCTTT CASSEQGNTEAFF
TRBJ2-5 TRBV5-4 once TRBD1 TGTGCCAGCAGCTTGGTGGGACAGGGACAAGAGACCCAGTACTTC CASSLVGQGQETQYF
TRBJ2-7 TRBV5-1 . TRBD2 TGCGCCAGCAGCCCCGGGACTAGCATCCACGAGCAGTACTTC CASSPGTSIHEQYF
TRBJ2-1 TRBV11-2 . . TGTGCCAGCAGCTCGATCGATTCGGGGGACAATGAGCAGTTCTTC CASSSIDSGDNEQFF
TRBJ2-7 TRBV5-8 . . TGTGCCAGCAGCCTAGACGACCAGCGCGAGCAGTACTTC CASSLDDQREQYF
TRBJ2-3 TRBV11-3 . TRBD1 TGTGCCAGCAGCTCCGGGACAGGGGGCCCAGATACGCAGTATTTT CASSSGTGGPDTQYF
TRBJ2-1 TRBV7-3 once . TGTGCCAGCAGCTTAACAATGGGAGAGGGGCAGTTCTTC CASSLTMGEGQFF
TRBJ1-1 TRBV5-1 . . TGCGCCAGCAGCCACGGACGGACAGCCCTAGTGAACACTGAAGCTTTCTTT CASSHGRTALVNTEAFF
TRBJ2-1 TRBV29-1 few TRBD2 TGCAGCGTCCCCACGACTAGCGGGGTCTACAATGAGCAGTTCTTC CSVPTTSGVYNEQFF
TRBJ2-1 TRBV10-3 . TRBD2 TGTGCCATCAGTGAGTCTTGGGAGGGCCGCCCCGATGAGCAGTTCTTC CAISESWEGRPDEQFF
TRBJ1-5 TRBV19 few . TGTGCCACCCGCAAAAGTTCAGGGGGCAATCAGCCCCAGCATTTT CATRKSSGGNQPQHF
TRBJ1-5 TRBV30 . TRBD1 TGTGCCTGGGCCGGGACAGGGGGCCAGCCCCAGCATTTT CAWAGTGGQPQHF
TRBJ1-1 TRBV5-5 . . TGTGCCAGCAGCCCCGGGGTTACTGAAGCTTTCTTT CASSPGVTEAFF
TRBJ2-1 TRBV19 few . TGTGCCAGCAGCCGCGGACAGAAGAATGAGCAGTTCTTC CASSRGQKNEQFF
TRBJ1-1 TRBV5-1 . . TGCGCCAGCAGCATAGGGGGGAACACTGAAGCTTTCTTT CASSIGGNTEAFF
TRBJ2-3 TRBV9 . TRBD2 TGTGCCAGCAGCGTTAGCGGGGGGCCAATAAGCACAGATACGCAGTATTTT CASSVSGGPISTDTQYF
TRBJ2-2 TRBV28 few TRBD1 TGTGCCAGCGGCTCGATAGGACAGGGAATCGCCGGGGAGCTGTTTTTT CASGSIGQGIAGELFF
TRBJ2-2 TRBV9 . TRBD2 TGTGCCAGCAGCGGAGGCGTGGTGGGAGGGCTGGGCGGGGAGCTGTTTTTT CASSGGVVGGLGGELFF
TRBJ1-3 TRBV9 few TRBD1 TGTGCCAGCAGCCGACTGACAGGGGGCTCTGGAAACACCATATATTTT CASSRLTGGSGNTIYF
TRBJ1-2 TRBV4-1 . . TGCGCCAGCAGCCAGGAGGGCTTTGGCTACACCTTC CASSQEGFGYTF
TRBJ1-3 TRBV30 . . TGTGCCTGGAGCGCCCCAGGGATAGGAAACACCATATATTTT CAWSAPGIGNTIYF
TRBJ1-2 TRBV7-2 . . TGTGCCAGCAGCCCGGACAGCGGATATGGCTACACCTTC CASSPDSGYGYTF
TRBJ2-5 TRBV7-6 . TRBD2 TGTGCCAGCAGACCGAGAAGGACTAGCGGGGGGGTCGGCCAAGAGACCCAGTACTTC CASRPRRTSGGVGQETQYF
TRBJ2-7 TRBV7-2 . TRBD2 TGTGCCAGCAGCTTAGCGGCGGGGGGGCTATCTCGGGAGCAGTACTTC CASSLAAGGLSREQYF
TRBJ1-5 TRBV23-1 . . TGCGCCAGCAGTCAATGGGAGAGAGAGTATCAGATGACCCTGAATCAGCCCCAGCATTTT CASSQWEREYQMTLNQPQHF
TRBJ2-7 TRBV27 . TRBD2 TGTGCCAGCTCTTCACGGGGGGTAAAGGGACCCTACGAGCAGTACTTC CASSSRGVKGPYEQYF
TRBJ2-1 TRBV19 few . TGTGCCAGTAGCCCACCGAGCTCCGGGTACGATGAGCAGTTCTTC CASSPPSSGYDEQFF
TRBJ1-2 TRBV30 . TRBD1 TGTGCCTGGAAGGGGGCAGATGATGGCTACACCTTC CAWKGADDGYTF
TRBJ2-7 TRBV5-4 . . TGTGCCAGCAGCTCTGGGGGGGGGCGGGGGAGGTCCTACGAGCAGTACTTC CASSSGGGRGRSYEQYF
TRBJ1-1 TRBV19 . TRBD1 TGTGCCACGTACCGGGGACAGATGAACACTGAAGCTTTCTTT CATYRGQMNTEAFF
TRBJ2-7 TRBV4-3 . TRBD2 TGCGCCAGCAGACCTCTAGCGGGGGTGTTTGAGCAGTACTTC CASRPLAGVFEQYF
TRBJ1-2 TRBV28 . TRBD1 TGTGCCAGCAGGGAGACAGGGACTAACTATGGCTACACCTTC CASRETGTNYGYTF
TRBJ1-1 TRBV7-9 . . TGTGCCAGCAGCCCGAGAACCGGAGGGGACACTGAAGCTTTCTTT CASSPRTGGDTEAFF
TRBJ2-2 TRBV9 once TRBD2 TGTGCCAGCAGCGAATATGGACTAGGGGCCGCCGGGGAGCTGTTTTTT CASSEYGLGAAGELFF
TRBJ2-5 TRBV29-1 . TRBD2 TGCAGCGTTGAAAAGGGGACTAGCGGCCTGTTTGAGACCCAGTACTTC CSVEKGTSGLFETQYF
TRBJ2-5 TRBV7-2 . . TGTGCCAGCAGCCACTGGGGAGAAAAAGAGACCCAGTACTTC CASSHWGEKETQYF
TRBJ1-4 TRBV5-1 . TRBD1 TGCGCCAGCAGCTACGGACAGGGATATGAAAAACTGTTTTTT CASSYGQGYEKLFF
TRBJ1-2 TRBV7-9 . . TGTGCCAGCAGCGGAGACGGAAATGGCTACACCTTC CASSGDGNGYTF
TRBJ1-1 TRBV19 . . TGTGCCAGTAGCTTCAGAAACCCAAGCACTGAAGCTTTCTTT CASSFRNPSTEAFF
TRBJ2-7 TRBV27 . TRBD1 TGTGCCAGCAGTTTGGACAGGGGGGCCTACGAGCAGTACTTC CASSLDRGAYEQYF
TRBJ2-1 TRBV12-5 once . TGTGCTAGTGGTTTGACGGACTACGGGCCCTCCAATGAGCAGTTCTTC CASGLTDYGPSNEQFF
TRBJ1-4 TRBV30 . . TGTGCCTGGACCCTAAGCTCGGGATTTAATGAAAAACTGTTTTTT CAWTLSSGFNEKLFF
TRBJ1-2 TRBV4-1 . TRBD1 TGCGCCAGCAGCCACGGACAGGGAATCGGCTATGGCTACACCTTC CASSHGQGIGYGYTF
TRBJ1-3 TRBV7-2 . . TGTGCCAGCAGTTCTTTTCAGGGGAGAGGAAACACCATATATTTT CASSSFQGRGNTIYF